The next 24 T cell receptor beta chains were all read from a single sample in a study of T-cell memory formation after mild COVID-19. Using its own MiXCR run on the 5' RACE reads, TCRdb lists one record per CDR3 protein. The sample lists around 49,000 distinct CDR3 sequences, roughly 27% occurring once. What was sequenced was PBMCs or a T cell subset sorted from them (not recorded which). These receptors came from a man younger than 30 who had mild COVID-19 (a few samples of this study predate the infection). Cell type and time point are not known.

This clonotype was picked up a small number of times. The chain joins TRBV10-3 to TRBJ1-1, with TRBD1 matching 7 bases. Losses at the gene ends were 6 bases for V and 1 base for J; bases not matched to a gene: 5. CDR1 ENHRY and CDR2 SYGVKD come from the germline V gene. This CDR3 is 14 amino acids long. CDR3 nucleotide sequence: TGTGCCATCAGCCCGGGACAGACGAACACTGAAGCTTTCTTT. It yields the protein CAISPGQTNTEAFF.

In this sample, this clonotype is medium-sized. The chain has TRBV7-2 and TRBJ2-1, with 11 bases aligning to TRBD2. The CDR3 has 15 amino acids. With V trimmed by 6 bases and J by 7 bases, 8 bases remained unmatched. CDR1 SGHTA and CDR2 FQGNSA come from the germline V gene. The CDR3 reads CASSFGLAGGNEQFF. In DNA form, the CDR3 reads TGTGCCAGCAGTTTCGGACTAGCGGGTGGGAATGAGCAGTTCTTC.

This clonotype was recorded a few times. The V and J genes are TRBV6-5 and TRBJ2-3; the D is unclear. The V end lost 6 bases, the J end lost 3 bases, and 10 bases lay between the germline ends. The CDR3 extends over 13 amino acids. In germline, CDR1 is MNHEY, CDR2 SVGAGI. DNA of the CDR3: TGTGCCAGCAGACTCAGGAGAACAGATACGCAGTATTTT. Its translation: CASRLRRTDTQYF.

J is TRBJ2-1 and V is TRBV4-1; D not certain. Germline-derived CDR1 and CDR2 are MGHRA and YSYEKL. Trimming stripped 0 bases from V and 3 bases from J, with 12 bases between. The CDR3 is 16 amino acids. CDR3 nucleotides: TGCGCCAGCAGCCAAGATGGGCACAACAGCTACAATGAGCAGTTCTTC. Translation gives CASSQDGHNSYNEQFF.

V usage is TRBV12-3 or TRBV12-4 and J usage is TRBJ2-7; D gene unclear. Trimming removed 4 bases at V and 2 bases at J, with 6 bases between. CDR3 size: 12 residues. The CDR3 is CASSYIAYEQYF. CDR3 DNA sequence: TGTGCCAGCAGTTATATCGCCTACGAGCAGTACTTC.

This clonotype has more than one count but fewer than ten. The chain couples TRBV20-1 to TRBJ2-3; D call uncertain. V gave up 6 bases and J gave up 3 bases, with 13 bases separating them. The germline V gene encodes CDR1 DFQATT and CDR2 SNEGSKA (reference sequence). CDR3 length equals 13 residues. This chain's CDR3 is CSAWFIGTDTQYF. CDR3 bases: TGCAGTGCATGGTTCATTGGGACAGATACGCAGTATTTT.

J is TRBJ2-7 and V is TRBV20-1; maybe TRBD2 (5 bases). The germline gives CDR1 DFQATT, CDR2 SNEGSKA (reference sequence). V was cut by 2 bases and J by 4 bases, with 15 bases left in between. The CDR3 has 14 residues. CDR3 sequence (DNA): TGCAGTGCTAGATCGCAGGAGCGGAGGTACGAGCAGTACTTC. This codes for CSARSQERRYEQYF.

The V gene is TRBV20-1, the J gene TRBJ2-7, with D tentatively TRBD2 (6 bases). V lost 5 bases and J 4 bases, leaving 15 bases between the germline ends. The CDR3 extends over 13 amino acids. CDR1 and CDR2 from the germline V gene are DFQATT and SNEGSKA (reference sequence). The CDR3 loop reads CSAVAAMGYEQYF. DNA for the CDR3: TGCAGTGCTGTAGCGGCTATGGGTTACGAGCAGTACTTC.

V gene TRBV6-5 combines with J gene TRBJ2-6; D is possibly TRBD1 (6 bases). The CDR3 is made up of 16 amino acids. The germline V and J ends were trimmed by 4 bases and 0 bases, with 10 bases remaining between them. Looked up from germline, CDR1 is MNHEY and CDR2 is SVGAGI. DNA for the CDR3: TGTGCCAGCAGTTCCACAGGGAGCTCTGGGGCCAACGTCCTGACTTTC. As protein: CASSSTGSSGANVLTF.

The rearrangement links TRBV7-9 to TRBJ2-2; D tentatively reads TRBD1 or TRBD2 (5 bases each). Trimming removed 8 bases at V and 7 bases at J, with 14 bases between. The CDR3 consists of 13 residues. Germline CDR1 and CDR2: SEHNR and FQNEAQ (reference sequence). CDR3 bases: TGTGCCAGCGTCGGGGCGCCCAGCGGGGAGCTGTTTTTT. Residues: CASVGAPSGELFF. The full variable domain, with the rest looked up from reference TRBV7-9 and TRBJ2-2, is DTGVSQNPRHKITKRGQNVTFRCDPISEHNRLYWYRQTLGQGPEFLTYFQNEAQLEKSRLLSDRFSAERPKGSFSTLEIQRTEQGDSAMYLCASVGAPSGELFFGEGSRLTVL.

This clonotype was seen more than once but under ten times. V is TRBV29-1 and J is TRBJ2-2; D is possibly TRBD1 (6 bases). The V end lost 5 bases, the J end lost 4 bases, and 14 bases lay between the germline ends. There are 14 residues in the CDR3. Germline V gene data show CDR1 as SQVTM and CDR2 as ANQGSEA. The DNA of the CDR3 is TGCAGCGTTTGTAAGGGGGTTGTCACCGGGGAGCTGTTTTTT. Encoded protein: CSVCKGVVTGELFF.

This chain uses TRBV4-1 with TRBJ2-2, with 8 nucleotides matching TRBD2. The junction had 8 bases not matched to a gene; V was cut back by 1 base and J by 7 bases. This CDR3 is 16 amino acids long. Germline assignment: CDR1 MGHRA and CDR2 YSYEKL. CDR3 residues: CASSQVPGLDVGELFF. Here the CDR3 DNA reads TGCGCCAGCAGCCAAGTTCCGGGACTAGATGTCGGGGAGCTGTTTTTT.

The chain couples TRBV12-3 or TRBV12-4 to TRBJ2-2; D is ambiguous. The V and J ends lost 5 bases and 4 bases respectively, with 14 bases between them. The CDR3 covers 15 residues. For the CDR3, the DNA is TGTGCCAGCAGTCAATCGGTATCTACCACCGGGGAGCTGTTTTTT. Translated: CASSQSVSTTGELFF.

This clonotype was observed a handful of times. The CDR3 nucleotides read TGTGCCAGCAGCTTAGGGAGGAATGAGCAGTTCTTC. Translated, it gives CASSLGRNEQFF. The chain links TRBV7-2 to TRBJ2-1, with a weak D call TRBD2 (5 bases). Per germline, CDR1 SGHTA and CDR2 FQGNSA. This CDR3 region has 12 residues. V was shortened by 1 base and J by 7 bases, with 5 bases between the two germline ends.

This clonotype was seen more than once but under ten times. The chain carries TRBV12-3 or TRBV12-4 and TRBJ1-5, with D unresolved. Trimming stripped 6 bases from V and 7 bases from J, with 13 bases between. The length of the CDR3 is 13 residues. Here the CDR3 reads CASSPEVRQPQHF. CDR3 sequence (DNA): TGTGCCAGCAGCCCCGAGGTTAGACAGCCCCAGCATTTT.

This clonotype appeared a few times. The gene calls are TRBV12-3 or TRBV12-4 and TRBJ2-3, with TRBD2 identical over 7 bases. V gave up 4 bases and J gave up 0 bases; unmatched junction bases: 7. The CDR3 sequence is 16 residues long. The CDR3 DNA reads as TGTGCCAGCAGTTATCTGACTAGCCCAAGCACAGATACGCAGTATTTT. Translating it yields CASSYLTSPSTDTQYF.

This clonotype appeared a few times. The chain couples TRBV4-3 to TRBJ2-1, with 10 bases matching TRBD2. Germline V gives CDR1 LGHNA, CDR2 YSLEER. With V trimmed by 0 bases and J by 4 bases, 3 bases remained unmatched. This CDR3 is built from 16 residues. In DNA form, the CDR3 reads TGCGCCAGCAGCCAAGAGGTAGCGGGGGGTTACAATGAGCAGTTCTTC. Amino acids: CASSQEVAGGYNEQFF.

CDR3 region: CSVGSLSYEQYF. For the CDR3, the DNA is TGCAGCGTTGGAAGCCTTAGCTACGAGCAGTACTTC. The chain couples TRBV29-1 to TRBJ2-7, with no clear D. With 4 bases removed from V and 3 bases from J, the gap between germline ends came to 10 bases. Per the germline V gene, CDR1 is SQVTM and CDR2 is ANQGSEA. The length of the CDR3 is 12 residues.

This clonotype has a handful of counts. The CDR3 nucleotides are TGTGCCAGCAGTTTATCAGGTATTAATGAGCAGTTCTTC. It yields the protein CASSLSGINEQFF. The chain joins TRBV27 to TRBJ2-1; D not certain. The V and J ends lost 0 bases and 7 bases respectively, with 7 bases between them. Germline V gene sequence: CDR1 MNHEY, CDR2 SMNVEV (reference sequence). This CDR3 is 13 amino acids long.

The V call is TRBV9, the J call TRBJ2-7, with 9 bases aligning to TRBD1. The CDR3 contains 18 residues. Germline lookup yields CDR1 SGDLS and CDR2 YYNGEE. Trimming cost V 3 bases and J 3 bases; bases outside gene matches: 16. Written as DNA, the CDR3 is TGTGCCAGCAGCGGACGCTTGAAACAGGGGGCTTCTAGCTACGAGCAGTACTTC. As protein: CASSGRLKQGASSYEQYF. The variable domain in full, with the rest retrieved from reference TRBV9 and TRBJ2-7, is DSGVTQTPKHLITATGQRVTLRCSPRSGDLSVYWYQQSLDQGLQFLIQYYNGEERAKGNILERFSAQQFPDLHSELNLSSLELGDSALYFCASSGRLKQGASSYEQYFGPGTRLTVT.

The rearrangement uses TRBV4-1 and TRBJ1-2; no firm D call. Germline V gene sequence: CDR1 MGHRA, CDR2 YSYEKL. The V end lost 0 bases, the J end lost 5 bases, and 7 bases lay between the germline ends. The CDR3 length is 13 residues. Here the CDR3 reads CASSQESGYGYTF. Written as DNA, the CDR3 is TGCGCCAGCAGCCAAGAATCCGGGTATGGCTACACCTTC.

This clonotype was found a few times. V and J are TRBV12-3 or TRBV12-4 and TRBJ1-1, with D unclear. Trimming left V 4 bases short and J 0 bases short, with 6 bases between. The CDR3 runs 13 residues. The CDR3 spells CASSSVLNTEAFF. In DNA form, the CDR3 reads TGTGCCAGCAGTTCTGTCTTGAACACTGAAGCTTTCTTT.

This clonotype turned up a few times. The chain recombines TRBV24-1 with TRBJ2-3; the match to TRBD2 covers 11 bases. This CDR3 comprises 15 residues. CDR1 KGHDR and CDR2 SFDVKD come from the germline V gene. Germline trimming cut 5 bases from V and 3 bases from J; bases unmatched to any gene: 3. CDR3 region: CATSAGTSGTDTQYF. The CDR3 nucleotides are TGTGCCACCAGTGCCGGGACTAGCGGAACAGATACGCAGTATTTT.

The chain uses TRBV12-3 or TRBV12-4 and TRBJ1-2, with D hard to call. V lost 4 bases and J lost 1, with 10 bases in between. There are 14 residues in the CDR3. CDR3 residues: CASSSTTVNYGYTF. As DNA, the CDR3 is TGTGCCAGCAGTTCCACGACGGTTAACTATGGCTACACCTTC.